Presented here are 9 T cell receptor beta chains from one specimen sequenced in a study of blood T cell repertoires in COVID-19. Assay used: immunoSEQ multiplex PCR; TCRdb lists only in-frame clones, some missing. The table shows some 230,000 clones, with less than 90% occurring only once. Source material: peripheral blood. Every receptor here comes from a woman aged 60-75 years who had recovered from COVID-19.

V and J are TRBV3-1 (or the pseudogene TRBV3-2) and TRBJ1-3; TRBD1 agrees at 7 bases. Germline CDR1 is LGHDT and CDR2 is YNNKEL (reference sequence). V lost 4 bases, J lost 0 bases, and 6 bases stayed unmatched. This CDR3 has 16 residues. CDR3 in DNA: TGTGCCAGCAGCCCCTCGACAGGGCGCTCTGGAAACACCATATATTTT. Protein sequence: CASSPSTGRSGNTIYF.

This clone was counted between two and nine times. V usage is TRBV30 and J usage is TRBJ1-2; 8 positions agree with TRBD1. V was pared by 0 bases and J by 5 bases, with 11 bases of the junction left unmatched. CDR1 and CDR2 from the germline V gene are GTSNPN and SVGIG (reference sequence). This CDR3 comprises 16 residues. CDR3 DNA sequence: TGTGCCTGGAGTGTACCCCGGACAGGGAATGTTTATGGCTACACCTTC. Its translation: CAWSVPRTGNVYGYTF.

There are a few counts of this clone. The chain couples TRBV2 to TRBJ1-5; 7 bases map to TRBD1. CDR1 SNHLY and CDR2 FYNNEI come from the germline V gene. J lost 3 bases, V lost 2 bases, and 10 bases had no gene match. This CDR3 region has 17 residues. DNA for the CDR3: TGTGCCAGCAGTGAATCCCTATGGGACAGACTCAATCAGCCCCAGCATTTT. The encoded protein is CASSESLWDRLNQPQHF.

This chain links TRBV20-1 with TRBJ1-2, with 12 bases that match TRBD1. There are 14 residues in the CDR3. The J segment lost 5 bases and the V segment lost 3 bases, leaving 4 bases of the junction unmatched. The V gene's germline CDR1 is DFQATT and CDR2 SNEGSKA (reference sequence). CDR3 in DNA: TGCAGTGCTAGTCCGGGACAGGGGGCTTATGGCTACACCTTC. This sequence encodes CSASPGQGAYGYTF.

The chain is built from TRBV4-3 and TRBJ2-7; tentative D call: TRBD1 (6 bases). V was pared by 2 bases and J by 3 bases, with 17 bases between. The CDR3 is 16 residues long. CDR1 LGHNA and CDR2 YSLEER come from the germline V gene. The CDR3 coding sequence is TGCGCCAGCAGCCAAACATCTTGGGGACACCACTACGAGCAGTACTTC. Protein product: CASSQTSWGHHYEQYF.

The V call is TRBV19, the J call TRBJ1-2, with 7 bases that match TRBD1. The V and J ends lost 5 bases and 7 bases, in that order; junction bases with no gene match: 4. The CDR3 extends over 12 amino acids. CDR1 and CDR2 from the germline V gene are LNHDA and SQIVND (reference sequence). CDR3 nucleotide sequence: TGTGCCAGTAGTTCCAACAGGGGTGGCTACACCTTC. It encodes CASSSNRGGYTF.

The chain employs TRBV7-2 and TRBJ1-3; TRBD1 agrees at 7 bases. The germline V gene has CDR1 SGHTA and CDR2 FQGNSA. The CDR3 totals 14 residues. V gave up 5 bases and J gave up 2 bases; unmatched junction bases: 3. DNA of the CDR3: TGTGCCAGCAGCCCAGGGACAGCTGGAAACACCATATATTTT. Translation gives CASSPGTAGNTIYF.

The rearrangement links TRBV6-5 to TRBJ2-5, with D hard to call. CDR1 is MNHEY and CDR2 is SVGAGI in the germline V gene. The V and J ends lost 2 bases and 2 bases respectively, with 9 bases between them. The CDR3 runs to 14 residues. The CDR3 nucleotides read TGTGCCAGCAGTTACGATAGCTTACAAGAGACCCAGTACTTC. Translating it yields CASSYDSLQETQYF.

As DNA, the CDR3 is TGTGCCACCAATGTCAGGAGGGCTAATGAAAAACTGTTTTTT. It translates to CATNVRRANEKLFF. V usage is TRBV24-1 and J usage is TRBJ1-4, with D unresolved. Germline V CDR1 and CDR2: KGHDR, SFDVKD. The CDR3 runs to 14 residues. The V and J ends lost 8 bases and 3 bases respectively, with 12 bases between them.